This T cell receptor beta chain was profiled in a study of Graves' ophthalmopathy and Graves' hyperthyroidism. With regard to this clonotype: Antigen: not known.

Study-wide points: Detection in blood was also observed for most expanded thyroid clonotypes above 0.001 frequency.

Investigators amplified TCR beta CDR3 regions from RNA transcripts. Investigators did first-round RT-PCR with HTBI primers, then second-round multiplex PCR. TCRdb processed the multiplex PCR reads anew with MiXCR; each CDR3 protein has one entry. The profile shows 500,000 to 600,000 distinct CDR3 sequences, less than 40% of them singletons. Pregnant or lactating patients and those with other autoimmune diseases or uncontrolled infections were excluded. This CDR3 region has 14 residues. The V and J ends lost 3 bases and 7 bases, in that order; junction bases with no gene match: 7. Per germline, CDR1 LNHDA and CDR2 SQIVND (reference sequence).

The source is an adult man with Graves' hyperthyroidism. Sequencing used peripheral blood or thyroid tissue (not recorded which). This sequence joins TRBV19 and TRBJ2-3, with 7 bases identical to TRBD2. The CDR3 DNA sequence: TGTGCCAGTAGTATGAGCGGGGAATCATATACGCAGTATTTT. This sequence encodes CASSMSGESYTQYF. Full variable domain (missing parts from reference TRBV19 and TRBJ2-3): DGGITQSPKYLFRKEGQNVTLSCEQNLNHDAMYWYRQDPGQGLRLIYYSQIVNDFQKGDIAEGYSVSREKKESFPLTVTSAQKNPTAFYLCASSMSGESYTQYFGPGTRLTVL.